This paragraph reports one T cell receptor (beta chain). This clone was seen just once. Its binding antigen is unknown. No qualities accompany the bases; no much larger clone lies one base away. V lost 6 bases and J lost 1 base; the stretch between them is 9 bases long. The CDR3 covers 13 residues, taking in both the cysteine and the phenylalanine. Only CDR3 DNA remains: 39 bases, in frame from the first base. The germline V gene yields MDHEN for CDR1 and SYDVKM for CDR2. These data come from a study of CD8 T cell repertoires and HIV-1 epitope variants (TCRdb year 2020). Notes on the research overall: T cells were stimulated in separate culture wells with each of twenty-five peptides representing autologous and known Gag and Nef epitope variants. Among the control conditions were a peptide pool of CMV, EBV and flu, the Ebola AY9 epitope serving as a negative control, and a well with no peptide. The epitopes tested covered three Gag epitope families plus Nef HW9 and YT9. Using the EasySep Human T Cell Enrichment Kit, T cells were enriched and then co-cultured with an equal number of autologous T cell-negative cells acting as antigen-presenting cells. The cultures were grown for less than 11 days in IMDM with gentamicin, and half of the media was changed on days 3 and 7 with IL-2, IL-7 and IL-15 added. An aliquot of 1M T cells was saved as an uncultured baseline condition, separate from the roughly 83 T cell cultures. Running each culture condition in triplicate, except for one peptide done in duplicate, gave a total of 70 to 85 T cell cultures. Overall study results and their limits: The study identified about nine antigen-specific TCR beta clonotypes, roughly 6 of which appeared to be cross-reactive for autologous or known escape epitope variants. The assay could identify only TCR beta chains and pointed to proliferation in response to antigen, not to T cell function or cytokine profile. Five clonotypes recognized the Nef KF9 family and one clonotype recognized the HW9 family, while no responses were seen to the TAALDMSHF plasma variant.

The EasySep Human CD8+ T Cell Enrichment Kit was used on day 10 to isolate CD8+ T cells from every culture. Sequencing of TCR beta CDR3 regions was done on the immunoSEQ platform at survey depth. The QIAamp DNA micro kit was used to extract genomic DNA from every cultured and uncultured CD8+ T cell population. Under the source paper's analysis protocol: Any sample with under 5,000 productive reads was excluded, and this exclusion removed about 7% of the roughly 80 cultures stimulated with HIV peptides. A MANAFEST web app trimmed sequences to CDR3 and removed nonproductive sequences, CDR3s under 5 amino acids, and those not starting C or ending F/W. To count as antigen-specific, a clonotype had to be expanded in at least 2 of 3 replicates compared with the no-peptide control at FDR 0.01, and only within one epitope family. A frequency at least fivefold higher than in wells stimulated with peptides from other epitope families was additionally required for specific clonotypes. This is the immuneACCESS table as TCRdb keeps it, with only in-frame sequences that have V and J called. A part of the clones is gone; compared with another copy, unresolved V genes explain less than half, and the rest is unexplained. V and J calls and clone size are as listed in that table; D and trimming were resolved from the DNA. The sample table records fewer than 4,500 clones; roughly 74% of these occur just once. The ten largest account for approximately 43% of the sample.

The receptor was isolated from a male donor with HIV. Recombination joined TRBV28 with TRBJ1-1, with the D gene too uncertain to name. The sample was cultured CD8+ T cells derived from PBMCs. The DNA is as follows: TGTGCCAGCAGAATCAAACCGAACACTGAAGCTTTCTTT. Translated, it gives CASRIKPNTEAFF.